This T cell receptor beta chain was sequenced during a study of early T cells in non-severe SARS-CoV-2 infection. Study at large: RNA in bulk from unsorted whole blood was sequenced, and chains were unpaired.

Between the trimmed V and J ends, which lost 3 bases and 3 bases, there was a span of 9 bases. The CDR3 runs to 14 residues. Germline V gives CDR1 LNHNV, CDR2 YYDKDF (reference sequence). This clonotype has just a few counts. Researchers attached unique molecular identifiers to individual cDNA molecules. Via MiXCR, TCRdb re-called the 5' RACE reads, giving one row per CDR3 protein. The repertoire includes some 57,000 distinct CDR3 sequences, roughly an eighth of them detected once, and less than 6% sits in the top ten. The sample taken for sequencing was whole blood. The receptor comes from an adult who was a healthcare worker with PCR-confirmed SARS-CoV-2 infection or an uninfected control (not recorded which). The chain uses TRBV15 and TRBJ2-1; a possible D gene is TRBD2 (5 bases). CDR3 nucleotides: TGTGCCACCAGCAGTTCCGACTACTACAATGAGCAGTTCTTC. This codes for CATSSSDYYNEQFF. Combining the CDR3 with reference TRBV15 and TRBJ2-1 gives the whole variable domain DAMVIQNPRYQVTQFGKPVTLSCSQTLNHNVMYWYQQKSSQAPKLLFHYYDKDFNNEADTPDNFQSRRPNTSFCFLDIRSPGLGDTAMYLCATSSSDYYNEQFFGPGTRLTVL.